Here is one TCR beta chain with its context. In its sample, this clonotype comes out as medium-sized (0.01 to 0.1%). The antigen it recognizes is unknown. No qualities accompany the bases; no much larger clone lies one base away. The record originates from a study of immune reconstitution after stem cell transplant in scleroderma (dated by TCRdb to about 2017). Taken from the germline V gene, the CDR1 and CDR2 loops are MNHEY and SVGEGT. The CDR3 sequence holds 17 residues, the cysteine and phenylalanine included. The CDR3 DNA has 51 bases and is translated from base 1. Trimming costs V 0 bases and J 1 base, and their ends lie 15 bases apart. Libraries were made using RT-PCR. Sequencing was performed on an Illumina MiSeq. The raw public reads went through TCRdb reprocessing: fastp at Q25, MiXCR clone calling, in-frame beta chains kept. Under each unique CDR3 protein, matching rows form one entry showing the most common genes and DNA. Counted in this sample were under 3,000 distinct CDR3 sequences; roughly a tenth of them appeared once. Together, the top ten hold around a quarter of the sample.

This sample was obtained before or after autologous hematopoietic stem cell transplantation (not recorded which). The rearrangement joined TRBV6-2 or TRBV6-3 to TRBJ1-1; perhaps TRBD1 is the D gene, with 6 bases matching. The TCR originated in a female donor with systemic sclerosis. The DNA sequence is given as TGTGCCAGCAGTTACTCGGTGCCAGGGGAGGCGAACACTGAAGCTTTCTTT. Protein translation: CASSYSVPGEANTEAFF.